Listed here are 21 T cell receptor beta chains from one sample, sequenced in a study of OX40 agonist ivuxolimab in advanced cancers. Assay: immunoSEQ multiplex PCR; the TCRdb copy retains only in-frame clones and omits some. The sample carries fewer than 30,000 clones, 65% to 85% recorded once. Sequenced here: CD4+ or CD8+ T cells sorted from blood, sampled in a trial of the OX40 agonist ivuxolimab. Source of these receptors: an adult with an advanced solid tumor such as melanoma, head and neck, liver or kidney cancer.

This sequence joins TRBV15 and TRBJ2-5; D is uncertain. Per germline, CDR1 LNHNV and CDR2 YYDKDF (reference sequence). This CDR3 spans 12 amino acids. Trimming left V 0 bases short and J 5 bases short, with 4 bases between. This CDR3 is CATSRDQETQYF. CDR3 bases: TGTGCCACCAGCAGAGATCAGGAGACCCAGTACTTC.

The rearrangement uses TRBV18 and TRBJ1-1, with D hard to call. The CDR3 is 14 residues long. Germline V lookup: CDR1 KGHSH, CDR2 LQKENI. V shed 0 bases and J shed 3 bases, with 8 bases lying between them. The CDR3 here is CASSPPLRDTEAFF. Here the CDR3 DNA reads TGTGCCAGCTCACCACCGTTACGGGACACTGAAGCTTTCTTT.

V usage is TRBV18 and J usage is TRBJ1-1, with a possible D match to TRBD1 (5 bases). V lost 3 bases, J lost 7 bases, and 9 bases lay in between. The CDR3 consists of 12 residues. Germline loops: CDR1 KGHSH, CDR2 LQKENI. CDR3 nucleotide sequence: TGTGCCAGCTCACCGCAGGGTGATGAAGCTTTCTTT. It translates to CASSPQGDEAFF.

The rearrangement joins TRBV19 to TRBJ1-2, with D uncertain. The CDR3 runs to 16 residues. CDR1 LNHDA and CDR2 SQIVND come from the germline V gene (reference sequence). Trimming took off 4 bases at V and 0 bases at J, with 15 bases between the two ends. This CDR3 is CASSKRRPGANYGYTF. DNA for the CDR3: TGTGCCAGTAGTAAGAGACGGCCAGGAGCTAACTATGGCTACACCTTC.

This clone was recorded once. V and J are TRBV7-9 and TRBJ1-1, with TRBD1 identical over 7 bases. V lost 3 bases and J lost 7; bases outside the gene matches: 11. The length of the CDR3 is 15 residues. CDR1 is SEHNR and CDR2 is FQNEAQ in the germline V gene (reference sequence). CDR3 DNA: TGTGCCAGCAGCTTCTTAGACAGGGAGGCACTTGAAGCTTTCTTT. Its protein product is CASSFLDREALEAFF. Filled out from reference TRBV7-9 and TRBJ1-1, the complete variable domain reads DTGVSQNPRHKITKRGQNVTFRCDPISEHNRLYWYRQTLGQGPEFLTYFQNEAQLEKSRLLSDRFSAERPKGSFSTLEIQRTEQGDSAMYLCASSFLDREALEAFFGQGTRLTVV.

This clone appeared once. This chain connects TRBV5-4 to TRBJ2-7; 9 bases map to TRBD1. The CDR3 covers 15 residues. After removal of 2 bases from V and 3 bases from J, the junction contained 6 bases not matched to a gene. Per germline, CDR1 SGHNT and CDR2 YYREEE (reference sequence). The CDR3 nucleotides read TGTGCCAGCAGCTTAGGGACAGGGAGCATCTACGAGCAGTACTTC. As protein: CASSLGTGSIYEQYF.

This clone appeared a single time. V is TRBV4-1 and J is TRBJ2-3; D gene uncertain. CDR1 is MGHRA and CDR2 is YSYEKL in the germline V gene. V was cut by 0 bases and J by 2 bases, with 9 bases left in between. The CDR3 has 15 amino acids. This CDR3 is CASSQEAAYTDTQYF. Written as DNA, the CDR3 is TGCGCCAGCAGCCAAGAGGCTGCGTACACAGATACGCAGTATTTT.

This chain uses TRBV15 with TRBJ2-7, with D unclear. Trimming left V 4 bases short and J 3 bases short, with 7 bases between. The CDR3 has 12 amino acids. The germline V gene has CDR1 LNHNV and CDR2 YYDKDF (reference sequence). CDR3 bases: TGTGCCACCAGCATAGACAACTACGAGCAGTACTTC. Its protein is CATSIDNYEQYF. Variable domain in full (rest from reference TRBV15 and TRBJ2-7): DAMVIQNPRYQVTQFGKPVTLSCSQTLNHNVMYWYQQKSSQAPKLLFHYYDKDFNNEADTPDNFQSRRPNTSFCFLDIRSPGLGDTAMYLCATSIDNYEQYFGPGTRLTVT.

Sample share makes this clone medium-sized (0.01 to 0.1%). The CDR3 region has the DNA TGTGCTAGTGCCGAAGGGGTGGCGGGGCCACACACTGAAGCTTTCTTT. This translates into CASAEGVAGPHTEAFF. This sequence joins TRBV12-5 and TRBJ1-1, with D perhaps matching TRBD1 (5 bases). V lost 7 bases to trimming and J lost 3 bases, with 21 bases between them. From germline, CDR1 is LGHNT and CDR2 FRNRAP. There are 16 residues in the CDR3.

The chain's CDR3 is CASRYNKAFF. The CDR3 DNA reads TGTGCCAGCAGATATAATAAAGCTTTCTTT. The rearrangement links TRBV5-6 to TRBJ1-1; D uncertain. Looked up from germline, CDR1 is SGHDT and CDR2 is YYEEEE. V was trimmed by 5 bases and J by 9 bases, leaving 8 bases between them. The CDR3 length is 10 residues.

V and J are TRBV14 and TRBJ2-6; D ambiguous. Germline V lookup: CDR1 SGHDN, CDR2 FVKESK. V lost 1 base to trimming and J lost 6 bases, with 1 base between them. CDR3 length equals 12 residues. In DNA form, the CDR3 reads TGTGCCAGCAGCCAAGCGGCCAACGTCCTGACTTTC. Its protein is CASSQAANVLTF.

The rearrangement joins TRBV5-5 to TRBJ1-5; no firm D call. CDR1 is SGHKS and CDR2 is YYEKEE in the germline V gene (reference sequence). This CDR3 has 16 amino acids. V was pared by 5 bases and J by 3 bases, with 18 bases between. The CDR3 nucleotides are TGTGCCAGCAGTCGGTCTGCCGGAACGGACAATCAGCCCCAGCATTTT. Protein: CASSRSAGTDNQPQHF.

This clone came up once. This chain's CDR3 is CASAPLAGENYEQYF. The CDR3 DNA reads as TGTGCCAGCGCCCCACTAGCGGGGGAAAACTACGAGCAGTACTTC. The J gene is TRBJ2-7, the V gene TRBV2, with 11 bases that match TRBD2. The CDR3 covers 15 residues. After removal of 8 bases from V and 3 bases from J, the junction contained 9 bases not matched to a gene. Per germline, CDR1 SNHLY and CDR2 FYNNEI.

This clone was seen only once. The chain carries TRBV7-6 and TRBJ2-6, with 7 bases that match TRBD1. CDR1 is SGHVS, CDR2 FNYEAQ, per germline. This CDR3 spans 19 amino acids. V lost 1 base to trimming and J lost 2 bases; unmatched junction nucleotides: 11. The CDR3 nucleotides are TGTGCCAGCAGCTTAGTCCCACAGGGGATGCGAACTGGGGCCAACGTCCTGACTTTC. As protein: CASSLVPQGMRTGANVLTF.

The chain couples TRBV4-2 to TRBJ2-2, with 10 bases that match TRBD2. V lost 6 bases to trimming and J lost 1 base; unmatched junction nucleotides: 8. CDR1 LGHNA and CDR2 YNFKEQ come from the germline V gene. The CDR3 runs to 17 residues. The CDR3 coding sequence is TGTGCCAGCAGGGAGCTAGCGGGGGCTCGGAACACCGGGGAGCTGTTTTTT. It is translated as CASRELAGARNTGELFF.

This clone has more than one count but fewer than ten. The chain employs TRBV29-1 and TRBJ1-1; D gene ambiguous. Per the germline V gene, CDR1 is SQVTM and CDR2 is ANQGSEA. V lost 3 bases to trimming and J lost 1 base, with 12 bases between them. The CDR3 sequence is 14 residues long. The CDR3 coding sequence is TGCAGCGTTGAGGGCGGGCGTTCGAACACTGAAGCTTTCTTT. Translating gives CSVEGGRSNTEAFF. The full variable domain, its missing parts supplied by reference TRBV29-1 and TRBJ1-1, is SAVISQKPSRDICQRGTSLTIQCQVDSQVTMMFWYRQQPGQSLTLIATANQGSEATYESGFVIDKFPISRPNLTFSTLTVSNMSPEDSSIYLCSVEGGRSNTEAFFGQGTRLTVV.

In DNA form, the CDR3 reads TGCGCCAGCAGTGAGTCTGGGGGCGAACTCCTACGCAATCAGCCCCAGCATTTT. Amino acid sequence: CASSESGGELLRNQPQHF. J is TRBJ1-5 and V is TRBV10-1; maybe TRBD1 (6 bases). The germline V gene has CDR1 WNHNN and CDR2 SYGVQD (reference sequence). Deletions cut 0 bases from V and 2 bases from J, with 17 bases between. The CDR3 has 18 amino acids.

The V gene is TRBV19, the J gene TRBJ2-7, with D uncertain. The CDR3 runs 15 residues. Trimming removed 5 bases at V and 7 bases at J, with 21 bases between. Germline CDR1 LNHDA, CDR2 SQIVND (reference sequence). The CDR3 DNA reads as TGTGCCAGTAGTCCGCGGCAGTCGTTGGTTCCAGAGCAGTACTTC. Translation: CASSPRQSLVPEQYF. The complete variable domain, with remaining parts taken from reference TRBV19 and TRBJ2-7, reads DGGITQSPKYLFRKEGQNVTLSCEQNLNHDAMYWYRQDPGQGLRLIYYSQIVNDFQKGDIAEGYSVSREKKESFPLTVTSAQKNPTAFYLCASSPRQSLVPEQYFGPGTRLTVT.

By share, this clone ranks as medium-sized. In DNA, the CDR3 is TGTGCCAGCACAGCCATCGAGAACACCGGGGAGCTGTTTTTT. It codes for CASTAIENTGELFF. The chain has TRBV2 and TRBJ2-2, with D unclear. The CDR3 spans 14 residues. Trimming took off 7 bases at V and 1 base at J, with 10 bases between the two ends. The germline V gene has CDR1 SNHLY and CDR2 FYNNEI.

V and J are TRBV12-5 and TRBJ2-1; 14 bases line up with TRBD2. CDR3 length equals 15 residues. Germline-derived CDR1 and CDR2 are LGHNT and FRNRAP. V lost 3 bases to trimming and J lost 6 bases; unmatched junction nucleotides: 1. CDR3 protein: CASGFGLAGGNEQFF. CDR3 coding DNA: TGTGCTAGTGGTTTCGGACTAGCGGGGGGCAATGAGCAGTTCTTC.

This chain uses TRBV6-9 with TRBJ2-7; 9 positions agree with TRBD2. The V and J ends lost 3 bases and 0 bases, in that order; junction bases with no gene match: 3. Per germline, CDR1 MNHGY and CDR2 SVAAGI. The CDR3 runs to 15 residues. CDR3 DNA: TGTGCCAGCAGTTACGGTAGCGGGAGCTCCTACGAGCAGTACTTC. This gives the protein CASSYGSGSSYEQYF.